Included here is one T cell receptor beta chain sequence, with context. This sample stems from a study of T-cell reconstitution after alpha-beta-depleted transplantation in children. Preparation of the TCRbeta library was carried out with unique molecular identifiers. Using its own MiXCR run on the PCR reads, TCRdb lists one record per CDR3 protein. The data show about 540,000 distinct CDR3 sequences, with about 16% seen just once and over 3% held by the top ten. This CDR3 contains 11 residues. V gave up 6 bases and J gave up 10 bases, with 13 bases separating them. Per germline, CDR1 DFQATT and CDR2 SNEGSKA (reference sequence).

This material consisted of PBMCs from the stem cell graft donor, taken from the stem cell graft. The chain joins TRBV20-1 to TRBJ2-1; D possibly corresponds to TRBD2 (5 bases). This receptor was identified in a human donor who donated a stem cell graft to a child with acute lymphoblastic leukemia. Written as DNA, the CDR3 is TGCAGTGCGCGGGCGATCAACGAGCAGTTCTTC. This encodes CSARAINEQFF.